What follows are 8 T cell receptor beta chains derived from one specimen sequenced in a study of CD8+CD57+ T cells in acquired aplastic anemia. The template used for profiling TCR beta VDJ and CDR3 was genomic DNA. TCRdb recomputed calls from the reads with MiXCR, one row per CDR3 protein. The repertoire includes about 220,000 distinct CDR3 sequences, 47% of them detected once, and about 8.3% sits in the top ten. All patients picked for sequencing had shown, by flow cytometry, an expansion of CD8+CD57+ cells. The material sequenced was sorted CD4+, CD8+, or CD8+CD57+ T cells (not recorded which) from PBMCs. The receptors shown here come from a human donor with aplastic anemia.

The chain combines TRBV4-1 with TRBJ2-1; 7 bases fit TRBD1. V shed 1 base and J 7 bases; nucleotides not matched to a gene: 4. Germline values: CDR1 MGHRA, CDR2 YSYEKL. The CDR3 runs 14 residues. The CDR3 nucleotides read TGCGCCAGCAGCCAAGGACAGGGCGGGAATGAGCAGTTCTTC. Translation gives CASSQGQGGNEQFF.

This clonotype was seen repeatedly, ten times or more. The chain uses TRBV10-3 and TRBJ1-1; D unclear. This CDR3 contains 13 residues. Germline CDR1 reads ENHRY; CDR2 reads SYGVKD. V lost 2 bases and J lost 3, with 7 bases in between. CDR3: CAISEPGDTEAFF. In DNA form, the CDR3 reads TGTGCCATCAGTGAGCCAGGAGACACTGAAGCTTTCTTT.

Concerning this clonotype itself: A single base separates this from a much larger clone, so it may be a read error. Without the conserved terminal phenylalanine or tryptophan, this CDR3 likely stems from a read error. The rearrangement joins TRBV6-5 to TRBJ1-6, with D possibly TRBD1 on 5 matching bases. V lost 6 bases and J lost 0, with 18 bases in between. The CDR3 consists of 18 residues. Germline V gene sequence: CDR1 MNHEY, CDR2 SVGAGI. The CDR3 here is CASRAGTAASSYNSPLHS. Written as DNA, the CDR3 is TGTGCCAGCAGAGCAGGGACTGCTGCTAGCTCCTATAATTCACCCCTCCACTCT.

The chain joins TRBV24-1 to TRBJ2-5; D is possibly TRBD1 or TRBD2 (5 bases each). The CDR3 runs to 16 residues. Trimming removed 12 bases from V and 2 bases from J, with 24 bases in between. Per the germline V gene, CDR1 is KGHDR and CDR2 is SFDVKD. The CDR3 DNA reads as TGTGCCGGCGGCCCGGTTGGGGGACGAGCGCAAGAGACCCAGTACTTC. Encoded protein: CAGGPVGGRAQETQYF.

This clonotype showed up just a few times. A much larger clone differs from this one at a single base, so this may be a read error. The chain uses TRBV12-3 or TRBV12-4 and TRBJ2-1; TRBD1 aligns across 7 bases. Trimming cost V 3 bases and J 6 bases; bases outside gene matches: 2. The CDR3 extends over 13 amino acids. The CDR3 DNA sequence: TGTGCCAGCAGTTTGACAGGGACCAATGAGCAGTTCTTC. The encoded protein is CASSLTGTNEQFF.

This clonotype showed up just once. The chain is built from TRBV29-1 and TRBJ1-1; no reliable D call. Trimming took off 3 bases at V and 1 base at J, with 9 bases between the two ends. The CDR3 totals 13 residues. Germline V CDR1 and CDR2: SQVTM, ANQGSEA. CDR3 sequence (DNA): TGCAGCGTTGAGACTTTACAGAACACTGAAGCTTTCTTT. It translates to CSVETLQNTEAFF.

The rearrangement joins TRBV20-1 to TRBJ1-1; TRBD1 matches at 7 bases. V gave up 0 bases and J gave up 2 bases; unmatched junction bases: 3. The CDR3 spans 14 residues. Germline V gives CDR1 DFQATT, CDR2 SNEGSKA (reference sequence). CDR3 bases: TGCAGTGCTAGAGATCAGGGGGGAAACACTGAAGCTTTCTTT. It translates to CSARDQGGNTEAFF.

There are many counts of this clonotype. V and J are TRBV7-6 and TRBJ1-6; weak D call: TRBD1 (5 bases). The CDR3 sequence is 16 residues long. CDR1 is SGHVS, CDR2 FNYEAQ, per germline. Trimming pared 1 base from V and 7 bases from J, leaving 14 bases between. The CDR3: CASSLDKGGENSPLHF. The CDR3 nucleotides read TGTGCCAGCAGCTTAGATAAGGGAGGGGAGAATTCACCCCTCCACTTT.